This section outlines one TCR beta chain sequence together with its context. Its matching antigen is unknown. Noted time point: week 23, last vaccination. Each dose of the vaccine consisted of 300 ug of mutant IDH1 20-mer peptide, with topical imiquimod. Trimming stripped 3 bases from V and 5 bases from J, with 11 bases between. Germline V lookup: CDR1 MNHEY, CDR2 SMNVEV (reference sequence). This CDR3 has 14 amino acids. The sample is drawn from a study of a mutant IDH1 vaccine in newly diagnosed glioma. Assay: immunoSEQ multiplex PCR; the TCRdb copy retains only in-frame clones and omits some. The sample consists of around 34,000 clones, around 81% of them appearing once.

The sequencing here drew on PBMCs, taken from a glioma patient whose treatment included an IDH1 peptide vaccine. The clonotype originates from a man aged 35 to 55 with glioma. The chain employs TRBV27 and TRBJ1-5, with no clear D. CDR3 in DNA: TGTGCCAGCAGTTTTTTGGGTTTAGATCAGCCCCAGCATTTT. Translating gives CASSFLGLDQPQHF.